Below are 15 T cell receptor beta chains sequenced from a single sample in a study of CD8+CD57+ T cells in acquired aplastic anemia. Genomic DNA served as template for TCR beta VDJ and CDR3 profiling. Each CDR3 protein is one row after TCRdb ran MiXCR on the reads. The profile shows 150,000 to 200,000 distinct CDR3 sequences, about 45% of them singletons. All patients picked for sequencing had shown, by flow cytometry, an expansion of CD8+CD57+ cells. Sequencing was performed on sorted CD4+, CD8+, or CD8+CD57+ T cells (not recorded which) from PBMCs. The source is a human donor with aplastic anemia.

This chain connects TRBV20-1 to TRBJ2-7; 8 nucleotides match TRBD1. This CDR3 has 16 amino acids. Germline assignment: CDR1 DFQATT and CDR2 SNEGSKA (reference sequence). J was trimmed by 4 bases and V by 6 bases; bases with no gene match: 17. In DNA form, the CDR3 reads TGCAGTGCCAGCAGTTTGCGGACAGGGCTGGGGTACGAGCAGTACTTC. Protein sequence: CSASSLRTGLGYEQYF.

This CDR3 is CAISPAGNNEQFF. The CDR3 bases are TGTGCCATCAGCCCGGCAGGAAACAATGAGCAGTTCTTC. This chain links TRBV10-3 with TRBJ2-1; no firm D call. The CDR3 totals 13 residues. The germline CDR1 and CDR2 sequences are ENHRY and SYGVKD. V gave up 6 bases and J gave up 5 bases, with 11 bases separating them.

V and J are TRBV19 and TRBJ2-7; D gene ambiguous. This CDR3 has 14 amino acids. The germline V and J ends were trimmed by 1 base and 7 bases, with 14 bases remaining between them. The germline CDR1 and CDR2 sequences are LNHDA and SQIVND (reference sequence). In DNA form, the CDR3 reads TGTGCCAGTAGTATAGGGACCGAGTCTTTGGAGCAGTACTTC. Its translation is CASSIGTESLEQYF.

With respect to this clonotype: A read error may explain this, as a much larger clone is one base away. V is TRBV5-1 and J is TRBJ2-3, with D possibly being TRBD2 (5 bases). The germline gives CDR1 SGHRS, CDR2 YFSETQ. The CDR3 totals 14 residues. CDR3 residues: CAGSLPREGDTQYF. The CDR3 DNA is TGCGCCGGCAGCTTGCCTCGTGAGGGAGATACGCAGTATTTT.

This clonotype was seen many times. This sequence joins TRBV29-1 and TRBJ2-5, with 8 bases lining up with TRBD2. The CDR3 is made up of 14 amino acids. Trimming cost V 4 bases and J 3 bases; bases outside gene matches: 7. CDR1 is SQVTM and CDR2 is ANQGSEA in the germline V gene. The CDR3 region has the DNA TGCAGCGTTGTTGTACTAGCGGCTGAAGAGACCCAGTACTTC. Translation: CSVVVLAAEETQYF.

In its sample, this clonotype was seen a few times. The chain combines TRBV7-9 with TRBJ1-5; D is ambiguous. V was clipped by 7 bases and J by 3 bases, with 7 bases between them. Per germline, CDR1 SEHNR and CDR2 FQNEAQ (reference sequence). This CDR3 is 12 amino acids long. This CDR3 is CASTADNQPQHF. The CDR3 DNA is TGTGCCAGCACAGCGGACAATCAGCCCCAGCATTTT.

With respect to this clonotype: This may be a read error, as it is one base from a much larger clone. Here the CDR3 omits its conserved ending phenylalanine or tryptophan, so a read error is the likely source. The chain is built from TRBV11-3 and TRBJ1-1, with 7 nucleotides matching TRBD1. CDR1 and CDR2 (germline): SGHNT, YENEEA. The CDR3 contains 14 residues. Germline trimming cut 8 bases from V and 1 base from J; bases unmatched to any gene: 7. The CDR3 loop is CASGWGTANTEAFS. Here the CDR3 DNA reads TGTGCCAGCGGCTGGGGGACAGCGAACACTGAAGCTTTCTCT.

Only a few counts were recorded for this clonotype. This may come from a read error, since a much larger clone is one base off. This rearrangement joins TRBV20-1 to TRBJ1-5; TRBD1 aligns across 8 bases. CDR3 size: 13 residues. The trim removed 8 bases at V and 6 bases at J, leaving 9 bases unmatched. Germline values: CDR1 DFQATT, CDR2 SNEGSKA (reference sequence). The CDR3 region has the DNA TGCAGTACCAGGGCAGGGGGCGGTCAGCCCCAGCATTTT. Translated, it gives CSTRAGGGQPQHF.

This clonotype was seen once. The chain uses TRBV2 and TRBJ1-5; 7 positions match TRBD1. CDR3 size: 14 residues. Trimming at V came to 6 bases and at J to 5 bases, leaving 7 bases not matched to a gene. Germline V gene lookup returns CDR1 SNHLY and CDR2 FYNNEI. The CDR3 here is CASSVTGTDQPQHF. In nucleotides, the CDR3 is TGTGCCAGCAGCGTCACCGGGACAGATCAGCCCCAGCATTTT. The whole variable domain, filled in from reference TRBV2 and TRBJ1-5, reads EPEVTQTPSHQVTQMGQEVILRCVPISNHLYFYWYRQILGQKVEFLVSFYNNEISEKSEIFDDQFSVERPDGSNFTLKIRSTKLEDSAMYFCASSVTGTDQPQHFGDGTRLSIL.

This clonotype was picked up many times. The CDR3 loop is CASSIMTEASGNTIYF. In DNA form, the CDR3 reads TGTGCCAGCAGCATTATGACAGAAGCATCTGGAAACACCATATATTTT. The J gene is TRBJ1-3, the V gene TRBV11-2, with D tentatively TRBD1 (5 bases). The germline gives CDR1 SGHAT, CDR2 FQNNGV. Trimming cost V 5 bases and J 1 base, with 15 bases left between them. The CDR3 length is 16 residues.

The chain is built from TRBV7-9 and TRBJ1-2; no definite D call. V was shortened by 10 bases and J by 8 bases, with 20 bases between the two germline ends. Germline V gives CDR1 SEHNR, CDR2 FQNEAQ (reference sequence). The CDR3 extends over 13 amino acids. Here the CDR3 DNA reads TGTGCCACCGGTAGAGAAGGAGCTAGGGGCTACACCTTC. Translated: CATGREGARGYTF.

In this sample, this clonotype turned up many times. The rearrangement links TRBV7-2 to TRBJ1-6, with 8 bases that match TRBD1. This CDR3 has 14 residues. CDR1 SGHTA and CDR2 FQGNSA come from the germline V gene. V dropped 4 bases and J dropped 8; count of bases not matched to a gene: 4. The CDR3 is CASSSGGSYSPLHF. The CDR3 DNA sequence: TGTGCCAGCAGCTCAGGGGGCTCTTATTCACCCCTCCACTTT.

Many counts were recorded for this clonotype. The chain links TRBV6-5 to TRBJ2-7, with D possibly TRBD1 on 6 matching bases. Trimming left V 2 bases short and J 2 bases short, with 13 bases between. Germline CDR1 MNHEY, CDR2 SVGAGI. The CDR3 contains 15 residues. The CDR3 coding sequence is TGTGCCAGCAGTTACATCGGTCAGGGGACCTACGAGCAGTACTTC. Translated, it gives CASSYIGQGTYEQYF.

J is TRBJ2-3 and V is TRBV19, with D maybe TRBD2 (6 bases). This CDR3 contains 15 residues. Germline-derived CDR1 and CDR2 are LNHDA and SQIVND (reference sequence). Trimming left V 5 bases short and J 4 bases short, with 16 bases between. CDR3 residues: CASSGRLAMADTQYF. CDR3 bases: TGTGCCAGTAGTGGGCGGCTAGCGATGGCAGATACGCAGTATTTT.

This clonotype came up many times. The chain is built from TRBV12-3 or TRBV12-4 and TRBJ2-6; a weak D match, TRBD2 (6 bases). The CDR3 contains 15 residues. V lost 6 bases to trimming and J lost 4 bases, with 13 bases between them. The CDR3 loop is CASRSREAGANVLTF. Here the CDR3 DNA reads TGTGCCAGCAGGTCCAGGGAGGCCGGGGCCAACGTCCTGACTTTC.